Following are 23 T cell receptor beta chains from one sample sequenced in a study of shared clonotypes between healthy human individuals. Clones were sequenced by immunoSEQ multiplex PCR, and TCRdb holds only the in-frame ones, with some missing. Of a few million clones listed, just over 90% are singletons. Input material: naive CD4+ T cells sorted from blood. Described subset: CD45RA+ positively selected. The source of these receptors is a man aged 18 to 29 in good health.

The chain uses TRBV19 and TRBJ1-2; D possibly corresponds to TRBD1 (6 bases). This CDR3 comprises 14 residues. Looked up from germline, CDR1 is LNHDA and CDR2 is SQIVND (reference sequence). DNA for the CDR3: TGTCCCCAGGGTTGGGGGGCCTCAGGCTATGGCTACACCTTC. It specifies CPQGWGASGYGYTF.

In this sample, this clone turned up once. This rearrangement joins TRBV2 to TRBJ2-7; 8 positions agree with TRBD1. The V gene end was trimmed by 7 bases and the J gene end by 3 bases; junction bases not matched to a gene: 2. The CDR3 runs to 12 residues. CDR1 is SNHLY and CDR2 is FYNNEI in the germline V gene. The CDR3 spells CASIDRGYEQYF. The CDR3 DNA reads TGTGCCAGCATCGACAGGGGCTACGAGCAGTACTTC.

This sequence joins TRBV10-3 and TRBJ2-6, with D maybe TRBD1 (8 bases). V was trimmed by 6 bases and J by 0 bases, leaving 18 bases between them. This CDR3 has 18 amino acids. From germline, CDR1 is ENHRY and CDR2 SYGVKD. CDR3 sequence reads: CAISGSGGGGSGANVLTF. The CDR3, as DNA: TGTGCCATCAGCGGATCAGGGGGCGGGGGCTCTGGGGCCAACGTCCTGACTTTC.

The V and J genes are TRBV4-1 and TRBJ1-1, with D tentatively TRBD1 (5 bases). The CDR3 length is 16 residues. V lost 1 base, J lost 2 bases, and 14 bases lay in between. CDR1 is MGHRA, CDR2 YSYEKL, per germline. The CDR3 DNA sequence: TGCGCCAGCAGCCAAGGAGCGCACAGGCCTAACACTGAAGCTTTCTTT. This sequence encodes CASSQGAHRPNTEAFF.

The rearrangement links TRBV4-1 to TRBJ2-1; perhaps D is TRBD1 or TRBD2 (5 bases each). CDR1 is MGHRA, CDR2 YSYEKL, per germline. V was cut by 0 bases and J by 4 bases, with 10 bases left in between. The CDR3 covers 15 residues. The CDR3 sequence is CASSQDMGVYNEQFF. In DNA, the CDR3 is TGCGCCAGCAGCCAAGATATGGGGGTATACAATGAGCAGTTCTTC.

This clone is a singleton in its sample. Other DNA sequences in the sample encode the same CDR3. The chain combines TRBV11-2 with TRBJ2-3; D tentatively fits TRBD1 or TRBD2 (5 bases each). The CDR3 consists of 15 residues. Germline loops: CDR1 SGHAT, CDR2 FQNNGV. V was shortened by 6 bases and J by 0 bases, with 13 bases between the two germline ends. The CDR3 DNA sequence: TGTGCCAGCAGTCCCGGGACCCTTAGCACAGATACGCAGTATTTT. This translates into CASSPGTLSTDTQYF.

To note about this clone: The sample has other DNA sequences that encode this CDR3 too. This chain connects TRBV7-9 to TRBJ2-6; no reliable D call. The germline V gene encodes CDR1 SEHNR and CDR2 FQNEAQ (reference sequence). V was cut by 5 bases and J by 0 bases, with 5 bases left in between. The CDR3 is 14 amino acids. The CDR3 here is CASSLSSGANVLTF. Here the CDR3 DNA reads TGTGCCAGCAGCCTTAGCTCTGGGGCCAACGTCCTGACTTTC. Together with reference TRBV7-9 and TRBJ2-6, the CDR3 gives the full variable domain: DTGVSQNPRHKITKRGQNVTFRCDPISEHNRLYWYRQTLGQGPEFLTYFQNEAQLEKSRLLSDRFSAERPKGSFSTLEIQRTEQGDSAMYLCASSLSSGANVLTFGAGSRLTVL.

The chain recombines TRBV6-5 with TRBJ1-1; maybe TRBD1 (6 bases). Germline V gene data show CDR1 as MNHEY and CDR2 as SVGAGI. Deletions cut 2 bases from V and 6 bases from J, with 13 bases between. This CDR3 comprises 14 residues. CDR3 nucleotides: TGTGCCAGCAGTTACCAGGGGATTATCGCTGAAGCTTTCTTT. It yields the protein CASSYQGIIAEAFF.

The chain uses TRBV6-1 and TRBJ1-4, with TRBD1 matching 7 bases. Germline-derived CDR1 and CDR2 are MNHNS and SASEGT. The CDR3 loop spans 14 amino acids. Trimming took 0 bases from V and 11 from J; bases not matched to a gene: 6. CDR3 in DNA: TGTGCCAGCAGTGAAGCGCTTCAGGGGGATAAACTGTTTTTT. The encoded protein is CASSEALQGDKLFF.

This clone occurred once. Other DNA sequences within the sample encode an identical CDR3. The chain uses TRBV6-1 and TRBJ1-2, with 7 bases matching TRBD1. Germline trimming cut 4 bases from V and 5 bases from J; bases unmatched to any gene: 1. Germline V gene data show CDR1 as MNHNS and CDR2 as SASEGT. CDR3 length equals 12 residues. The chain's CDR3 is CASSGQGYGYTF. In nucleotides, the CDR3 is TGTGCCAGCAGTGGACAGGGATATGGCTACACCTTC.

The V gene is TRBV7-9, the J gene TRBJ2-7; the match to TRBD1 covers 8 bases. V trimming: 1 base; J trimming: 1 base; junction bases outside the gene matches: 6. Germline V gene data show CDR1 as SEHNR and CDR2 as FQNEAQ (reference sequence). The CDR3 runs to 16 residues. The CDR3: CASSLVGQGRSYEQYF. The CDR3 DNA is TGTGCCAGCAGCTTAGTCGGACAGGGACGTTCCTACGAGCAGTACTTC. Full variable domain (remainder filled in from reference TRBV7-9 and TRBJ2-7): DTGVSQNPRHKITKRGQNVTFRCDPISEHNRLYWYRQTLGQGPEFLTYFQNEAQLEKSRLLSDRFSAERPKGSFSTLEIQRTEQGDSAMYLCASSLVGQGRSYEQYFGPGTRLTVT.

V gene TRBV5-1 combines with J gene TRBJ2-1; D is possibly TRBD2 (6 bases). V lost 4 bases and J lost 0, with 26 bases in between. This CDR3 comprises 20 residues. In germline, CDR1 is SGHRS, CDR2 YFSETQ. This chain's CDR3 is CASSRRGMTGVISSYNEQFF. The CDR3 bases are TGCGCCAGCAGCCGTCGGGGGATGACGGGGGTGATTAGCTCCTACAATGAGCAGTTCTTC.

The V call is TRBV6-1, the J call TRBJ2-5; 9 bases line up with TRBD2. V lost 4 bases, J lost 5 bases, and 8 bases stayed unmatched. Germline lookup yields CDR1 MNHNS and CDR2 SASEGT. This CDR3 is built from 15 residues. The DNA for the CDR3 is TGTGCCAGCAGTGGGAGTAGCGGGAGATGGGAGACCCAGTACTTC. It codes for CASSGSSGRWETQYF.

This sequence joins TRBV5-1 and TRBJ1-5, with TRBD1 as a possible D gene (5 bases). The germline CDR1 and CDR2 sequences are SGHRS and YFSETQ. The length of the CDR3 is 14 residues. Between the trimmed V and J ends, which lost 0 bases and 9 bases, there was a span of 13 bases. The CDR3 nucleotides read TGCGCCAGCAGCTTGGGCGCGTCTCAGGGGCCCCAGCATTTT. Its translation is CASSLGASQGPQHF.

The chain joins TRBV19 to TRBJ2-7; the D call may be TRBD1 or TRBD2 (5 bases each). This CDR3 comprises 13 residues. V was cut by 3 bases and J by 5 bases, with 11 bases left in between. CDR1 is LNHDA, CDR2 SQIVND, per germline (reference sequence). The CDR3 loop is CASSIGTLDEQYF. CDR3 DNA sequence: TGTGCCAGTAGTATCGGGACCCTGGACGAGCAGTACTTC.

In this sample, this clone turned up once. The genes are TRBV5-4 and TRBJ2-5; 7 positions agree with TRBD1. CDR3 length equals 15 residues. The J segment lost 5 bases and the V segment lost 3 bases, leaving 10 bases of the junction unmatched. Looked up from germline, CDR1 is SGHNT and CDR2 is YYREEE (reference sequence). Written as DNA, the CDR3 is TGTGCCAGCAGCTCTACAGGGGACGTATTGGAGACCCAGTACTTC. Translating gives CASSSTGDVLETQYF.

The chain joins TRBV7-2 to TRBJ2-7; weak D call: TRBD2 (6 bases). This CDR3 is built from 12 residues. From germline, CDR1 is SGHTA and CDR2 FQGNSA. V was cut by 3 bases and J by 6 bases, with 9 bases left in between. This chain's CDR3 is CASSLRGVEQYF. In DNA, the CDR3 is TGTGCCAGCAGCTTGCGGGGAGTCGAGCAGTACTTC.

CDR3 sequence reads: CASSQDDRPGNQPQHF. The CDR3 DNA follows: TGCGCCAGCAGCCAAGATGATCGACCTGGCAATCAGCCCCAGCATTTT. V gene TRBV4-1 combines with J gene TRBJ1-5; D remains ambiguous. Germline CDR1 reads MGHRA; CDR2 reads YSYEKL. Deletions cut 0 bases from V and 2 bases from J, with 11 bases between. This CDR3 contains 16 residues.

The count of this clone is one. The chain links TRBV30 to TRBJ2-2; 14 bases fit TRBD2. In germline, CDR1 is GTSNPN, CDR2 SVGIG (reference sequence). The ends lost 5 bases at V and 5 bases at J; junction bases unmatched: 4. CDR3 size: 15 residues. The CDR3 here is CAWGRTSGRTGELFF. The DNA for the CDR3 is TGTGCCTGGGGTAGGACTAGCGGGAGGACCGGGGAGCTGTTTTTT.

This clone appeared once. The rearrangement uses TRBV19 and TRBJ2-1, with 8 bases identical to TRBD1. V shed 5 bases, J shed 8 bases, and the junction held 14 bases outside the gene matches. CDR3 size: 16 residues. CDR1 is LNHDA, CDR2 SQIVND, per germline (reference sequence). The CDR3 nucleotides are TGTGCCAGTAGTCCTTGGACAGGGAGACTAGTAGATGAGCAGTTCTTC. Translated, it gives CASSPWTGRLVDEQFF.

The chain links TRBV12-5 to TRBJ2-4; 15 bases align to TRBD2. Germline V lookup: CDR1 LGHNT, CDR2 FRNRAP. V shed 3 bases, J shed 0 bases, and the junction held 21 bases outside the gene matches. CDR3 size: 24 residues. CDR3 residues: CASGLRIAGLAGGRPPLAKNIQYF. The DNA of the CDR3 is TGTGCTAGTGGTTTACGAATAGCGGGACTAGCGGGAGGTAGGCCCCCCTTAGCCAAAAACATTCAGTACTTC.

V gene TRBV5-1 combines with J gene TRBJ1-3; D is perhaps TRBD1 (6 bases). CDR1 is SGHRS and CDR2 is YFSETQ in the germline V gene. The CDR3 is 15 residues long. V lost 4 bases to trimming and J lost 2 bases, with 13 bases between them. The CDR3 region has the DNA TGCGCCAGCAGCGCGGTTGGGACACCTGGAAACACCATATATTTT. Protein: CASSAVGTPGNTIYF.

This clone was detected only once. The CDR3 region has the DNA TGTGCCAGCAGCGACAGGGCATTGAATCAGCCCCAGCATTTT. Translating it yields CASSDRALNQPQHF. This chain connects TRBV6-1 to TRBJ1-5; 7 bases agree with TRBD1. The germline V gene encodes CDR1 MNHNS and CDR2 SASEGT. With 6 bases clipped from V and 4 bases from J, the junction kept 6 bases outside the gene matches. This CDR3 is 14 amino acids long.